One T cell receptor (beta chain) is described in this entry. The antigen is not known. These data come from a study of shared clonotypes between healthy human individuals. General observations from the study: The study found roughly 5% of naive CD4 clonotypes shared across four donors. Richness estimates generally favored naive over memory subsets.

The authors ran the assay at deep level. Sequenced by immunoSEQ multiplex PCR; TCRdb stores in-frame clones only, minus some. The top ten clones hold roughly 0.36% of a sample with around 2.5 million clones, roughly 93% of them seen once. The CDR3 spans 15 residues. Germline lookup yields CDR1 SGHNT and CDR2 YYREEE (reference sequence). With 3 bases removed from V and 2 bases from J, the gap between germline ends came to 9 bases. Sequencing was done on a sample of naive CD4+ T cells from PBMCs. Subset reported: CD45RA+ positively selected. The TCR originated in a man aged 18 to 29 in good health. Some clones in this sample may be carry-over from other donors' samples. The rearrangement joins TRBV5-4 to TRBJ2-6, with unresolved D. The CDR3: CASSSNPTGANVLTF. In DNA, the CDR3 is TGTGCCAGCAGCTCGAACCCTACTGGGGCCAACGTCCTGACTTTC.